This T cell receptor beta chain stems from a study of T-cell reconstitution after alpha-beta-depleted transplantation in children. For TCRbeta, the library was prepared with unique molecular identifiers. One entry per CDR3 protein, called by TCRdb with MiXCR from the PCR reads. The sample lists 600,000 to 700,000 distinct CDR3 sequences, around 17% occurring once. After removal of 4 bases from V and 2 bases from J, the junction contained 18 bases not matched to a gene. Germline V lookup: CDR1 WSHSY, CDR2 SAAADI. This CDR3 comprises 20 residues. The rearrangement uses TRBV10-2 and TRBJ2-3; 10 nucleotides match TRBD1. The source was PBMCs from the stem cell graft donor, collected from the stem cell graft. The source of this sequence is a human donor who donated a stem cell graft to a child with acute myeloid leukemia. CDR3 region: CASSGLPPGQGRRATDTQYF. The CDR3 DNA is TGCGCCAGCAGTGGCCTGCCTCCGGGACAGGGGAGGAGGGCCACAGATACGCAGTATTTT.